This T cell receptor beta chain came from a study of breast tumors, draining lymph nodes, adjacent tissues. CDR3 length: 14 amino acids. The V gene's germline CDR1 is SGHTA and CDR2 FQGNSA. V gave up 1 base and J gave up 13 bases; unmatched junction bases: 7. MiXCR was run by TCRdb on the multiplex PCR reads, yielding one entry per CDR3 protein. In the table there are some 66,000 distinct CDR3 sequences, roughly 57% of which are singletons. The receptor comes from a female donor with breast cancer. Some clones in this sample may be carry-over from other donors' samples. Sequencing was performed on breast tumor tissue. The gene calls are TRBV7-2 and TRBJ1-6, with 7 bases lining up with TRBD1. CDR3 DNA: TGTGCCAGCAGCTTAGTAACAGGGGTAACGCCCCTCCACTTT. It yields the protein CASSLVTGVTPLHF. Filled out from reference TRBV7-2 and TRBJ1-6, the complete variable domain reads GAGVSQSPSNKVTEKGKDVELRCDPISGHTALYWYRQSLGQGLEFLIYFQGNSAPDKSGLPSDRFSAERTGGSVSTLTIQRTQQEDSAVYLCASSLVTGVTPLHFGNGTRLTVT.